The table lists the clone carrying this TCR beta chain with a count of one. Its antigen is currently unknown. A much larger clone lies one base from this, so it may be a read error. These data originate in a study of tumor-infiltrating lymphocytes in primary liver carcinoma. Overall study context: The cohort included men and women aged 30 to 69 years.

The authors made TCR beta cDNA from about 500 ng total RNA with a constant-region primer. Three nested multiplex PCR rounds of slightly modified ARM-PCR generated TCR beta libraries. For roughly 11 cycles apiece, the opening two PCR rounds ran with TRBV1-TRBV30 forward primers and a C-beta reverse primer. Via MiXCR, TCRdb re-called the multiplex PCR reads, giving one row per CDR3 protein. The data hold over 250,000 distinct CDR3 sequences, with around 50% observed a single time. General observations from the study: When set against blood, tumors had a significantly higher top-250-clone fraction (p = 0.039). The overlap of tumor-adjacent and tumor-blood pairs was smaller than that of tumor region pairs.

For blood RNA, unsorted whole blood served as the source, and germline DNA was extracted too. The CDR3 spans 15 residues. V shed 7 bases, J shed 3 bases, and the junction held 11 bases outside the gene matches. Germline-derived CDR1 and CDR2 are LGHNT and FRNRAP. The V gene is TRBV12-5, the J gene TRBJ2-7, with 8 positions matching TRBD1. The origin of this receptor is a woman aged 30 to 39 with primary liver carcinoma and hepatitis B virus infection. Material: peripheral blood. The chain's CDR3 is CASEGRGQDFYEQYF. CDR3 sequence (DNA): TGTGCTAGTGAGGGCCGGGGACAGGACTTCTACGAGCAGTACTTC.